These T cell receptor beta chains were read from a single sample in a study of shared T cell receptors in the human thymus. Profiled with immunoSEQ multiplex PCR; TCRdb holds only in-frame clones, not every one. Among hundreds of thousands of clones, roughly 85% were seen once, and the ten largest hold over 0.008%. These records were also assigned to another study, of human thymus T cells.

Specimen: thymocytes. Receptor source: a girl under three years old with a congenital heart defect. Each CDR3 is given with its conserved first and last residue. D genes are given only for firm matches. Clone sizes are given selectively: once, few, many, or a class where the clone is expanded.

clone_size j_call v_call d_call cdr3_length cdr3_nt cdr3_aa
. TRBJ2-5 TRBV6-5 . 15 TGTGCCAGCCGGATTACTAGTACCTCGCCAGAGACCCAGTACTTC CASRITSTSPETQYF
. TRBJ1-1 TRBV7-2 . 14 TGTGCCAGCAGCTTAAGGGGGTTGAGGGCTGAAGCTTTCTTT CASSLRGLRAEAFF
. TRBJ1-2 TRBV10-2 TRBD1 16 TGCGCCAGCAGTGAGTCGACGGAGGGGGCGTACTATGGCTACACCTTC CASSESTEGAYYGYTF
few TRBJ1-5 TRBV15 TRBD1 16 TGTGCCACCAGCAGAGATGCGGGACAGCATACGGAGCCCCAGCATTTT CATSRDAGQHTEPQHF
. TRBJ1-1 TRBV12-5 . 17 TGTGCTAGTGACCTACCAGTGGTTGTTAGCATGAACACTGAAGCTTTCTTT CASDLPVVVSMNTEAFF
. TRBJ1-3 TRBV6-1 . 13 TGTGCCAGCATCGAGAGATTTGGAAACACCATATATTTT CASIERFGNTIYF
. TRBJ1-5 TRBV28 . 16 TGTGCCAGCAGTTTATGCGGACAGTCACGTTATCAGCCCCAGCATTTT CASSLCGQSRYQPQHF
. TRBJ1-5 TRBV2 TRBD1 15 TGTGCCAGCGCCGGGACAGGTTATAGCAATCAGCCCCAGCATTTT CASAGTGYSNQPQHF
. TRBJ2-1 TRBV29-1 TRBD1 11 TGCAGCGTGTACAGGGACAGAAGCCGGTTCTTC CSVYRDRSRFF
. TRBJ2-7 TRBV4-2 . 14 TGTGCCAGCAGACCTACACAGATAGACTACGAGCAGTACTTC CASRPTQIDYEQYF
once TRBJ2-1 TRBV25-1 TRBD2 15 TGTGCCAGCAGTGACCTAGCGGGGGGAACCAATGAGCAGTTCTTC CASSDLAGGTNEQFF
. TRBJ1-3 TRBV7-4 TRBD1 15 TGTGCCAGCAGCTTAGTACAGGGGTGGGAAAACACCATATATTTT CASSLVQGWENTIYF
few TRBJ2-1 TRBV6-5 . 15 TGTGCCAGCAGTTACGGTTCGAGCTCCTACAATGAGCAGTTCTTC CASSYGSSSYNEQFF
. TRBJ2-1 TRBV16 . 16 TGTGCCAGCAGCCAATCTCCAGGGGAGTCCTACAATGAGCAGTTCTTC CASSQSPGESYNEQFF
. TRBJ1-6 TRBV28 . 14 TGTGCCAGCAGTTTAACGGCAGGGGATTCACCCCTCCACTTT CASSLTAGDSPLHF
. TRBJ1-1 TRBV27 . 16 TGTGCCAGCAGTTTTAAGGCAGGGTTGTTAAACACTGAAGCTTTCTTT CASSFKAGLLNTEAFF
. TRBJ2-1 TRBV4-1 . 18 TGCGCCAGCAGCCAAGATCTCTGCGGCGGGGCCACTTGGTGTGAGCAGTTCTTC CASSQDLCGGATWCEQFF
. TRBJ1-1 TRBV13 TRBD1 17 TGTGCCAGCAGCCCAGGGGGGGACAGGGACAAAAACACTGAAGCTTTCTTT CASSPGGDRDKNTEAFF
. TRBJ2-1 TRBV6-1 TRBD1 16 TGTGCCAGCAGTGAAGCGGGACAGGGTATGGTCAATGAGCAGTTCTTC CASSEAGQGMVNEQFF
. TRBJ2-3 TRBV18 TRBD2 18 TGTGCCAGCTCACCAGGAGAAAGAGCGGGGGAGAGCACAGATACGCAGTATTTT CASSPGERAGESTDTQYF
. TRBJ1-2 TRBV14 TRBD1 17 TGTGCCAGCAGCCAGACAGGGGGCGCAAGGCCGACTTATGGCTACACCTTC CASSQTGGARPTYGYTF
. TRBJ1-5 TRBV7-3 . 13 TGTGCCAGCAGCTTAAAGATCGGTCAGCCCCAGCATTTT CASSLKIGQPQHF
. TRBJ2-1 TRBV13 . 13 TGTGCCAGCAGCTTAGACGGAGACAATGAGCAGTTCTTC CASSLDGDNEQFF
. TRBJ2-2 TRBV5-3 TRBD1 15 TGTGCCAGAAGCCTTGACAGGGAAAACACCGGGGAGCTGTTTTTT CARSLDRENTGELFF
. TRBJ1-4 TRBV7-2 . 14 TGTGCCAGCAGCCCAGACACGTATAATGAAAAACTGTTTTTT CASSPDTYNEKLFF
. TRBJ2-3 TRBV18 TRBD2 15 TGTGCCAGCTCACCGGCGGGAGGGGACACAGATACGCAGTATTTT CASSPAGGDTDTQYF
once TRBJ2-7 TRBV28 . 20 TGTGCCAGCAGTTTACAACTCCGAACCTTCGATTTGGGCGGGTTAATCGAGCAGTACTTC CASSLQLRTFDLGGLIEQYF
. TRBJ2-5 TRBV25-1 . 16 TGTGCCAGCAGTGCCCCCGACAGATATTCGCAAGAGACCCAGTACTTC CASSAPDRYSQETQYF
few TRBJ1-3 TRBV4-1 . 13 TGCGCCAGCAGCCAAGAGAGGGCGCCCAACATATATTTT CASSQERAPNIYF
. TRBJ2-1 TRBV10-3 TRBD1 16 TGTGCCATCGACCCAGGGGGCGAGTTGGTGGACAATGAGCAGTTCTTC CAIDPGGELVDNEQFF
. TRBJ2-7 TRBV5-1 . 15 TGCGCCAGCAGGGCTAAACAGGGTTACTCCTACGAGCAGTACTTC CASRAKQGYSYEQYF
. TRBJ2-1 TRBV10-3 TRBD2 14 TGTGCCATCAGTGCACGGGCGGGGGGGAATGAGCAGTTCTTC CAISARAGGNEQFF
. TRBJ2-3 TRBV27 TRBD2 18 TGTGCCAGCAGTTGGAATATGACTAGCGGGGCCCGCACAGATACGCAGTATTTT CASSWNMTSGARTDTQYF
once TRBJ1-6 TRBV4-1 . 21 TGCGCCAGCAGCCAAGTTGGGTCCGAGACAGAAAGCCAGAAATGTAATTCACCCCTCCACTTT CASSQVGSETESQKCNSPLHF
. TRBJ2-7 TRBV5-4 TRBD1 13 TGTGCCAGCAGCCCAGCAGGGGGCCACGAGCAGTACTTC CASSPAGGHEQYF
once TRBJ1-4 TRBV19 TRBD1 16 TGTGCCAGTAGTAGGGACAGACTCTTTGAAGGAGAAAAACTGTTTTTT CASSRDRLFEGEKLFF
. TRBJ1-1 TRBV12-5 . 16 TGTGCTAGTGGCTTGGTACGGTCGAGGGGGATGGGCGAAGCTTTCTTT CASGLVRSRGMGEAFF
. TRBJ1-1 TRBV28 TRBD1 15 TGTGCCAGCAGTTCCCCCGGGACAGGGCAGACTGAAGCTTTCTTT CASSSPGTGQTEAFF
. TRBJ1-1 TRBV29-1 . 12 TGCAGCGCAACTGAGATGAACACTGAAGCTTTCTTT CSATEMNTEAFF
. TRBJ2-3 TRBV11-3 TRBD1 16 TGTGCCAGCAGCTCCACTCCGGGACAGGGAACAGATACGCAGTATTTT CASSSTPGQGTDTQYF
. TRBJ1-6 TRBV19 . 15 TGTGCCAGTAAAGCCGACAGCTCCTATAATTCACCCCTCCACTTT CASKADSSYNSPLHF
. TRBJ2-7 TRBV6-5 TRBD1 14 TGTGCCAGCGCCACGGGACAGCCAACCTACGAGCAGTACTTC CASATGQPTYEQYF
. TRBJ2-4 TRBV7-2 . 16 TGTGCCAGCAGCTTATATGGCAGATTGGGGCTAGACATTCAGTACTTC CASSLYGRLGLDIQYF
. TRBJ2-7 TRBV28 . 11 TGTGCCGCCAGAGGCTCCTACGAGCAGTACTTC CAARGSYEQYF
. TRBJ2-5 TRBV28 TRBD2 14 TGTGCCAGCAGTTTATCACGGGGGGAAGAGACCCAGTACTTC CASSLSRGEETQYF
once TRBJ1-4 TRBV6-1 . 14 TGTGCCAGCAGTGATGGAGAGTCTTCTATAAGACTGTTTTTT CASSDGESSIRLFF